Following are 13 T cell receptor beta chains from one sample sequenced in a study of T cell responses to AZD1222 COVID-19 vaccine. Assay: immunoSEQ multiplex PCR; the TCRdb copy retains only in-frame clones and omits some. The sample carries around 170,000 clones, 88% recorded once. The material was peripheral blood, obtained 28 days after the second AZD1222 dose. All receptors come from an adult who received the AZD1222 COVID-19 vaccine.

The chain has TRBV7-9 and TRBJ2-1, with D possibly TRBD1 on 6 matching bases. Trimming took 5 bases from V and 6 from J, leaving 14 bases between them. There are 14 residues in the CDR3. The germline gives CDR1 SEHNR, CDR2 FQNEAQ (reference sequence). CDR3 region: CASSLRDTSNEQFF. CDR3 nucleotide sequence: TGTGCCAGCAGCCTCCGGGACACCAGCAATGAGCAGTTCTTC.

The chain carries TRBV30 and TRBJ2-2; D remains unclear. Trimming removed 4 bases from V and 5 bases from J, with 8 bases in between. CDR3 size: 12 residues. Germline V gives CDR1 GTSNPN, CDR2 SVGIG (reference sequence). The CDR3 spells CAWTVGTGELFF. Here the CDR3 DNA reads TGTGCCTGGACCGTGGGGACCGGGGAGCTGTTTTTT.

This clone was detected only once. The chain joins TRBV9 to TRBJ1-2; 9 nucleotides line up with TRBD1. The CDR3 covers 16 residues. Per the germline V gene, CDR1 is SGDLS and CDR2 is YYNGEE. The ends lost 0 bases at V and 6 bases at J; junction bases unmatched: 9. In nucleotides, the CDR3 is TGTGCCAGCAGCGTAGCAGCTGGACAGGGGTCCCATGGCTACACCTTC. It is translated as CASSVAAGQGSHGYTF.

J is TRBJ2-2 and V is TRBV3-1 (or the pseudogene TRBV3-2), with 7 bases that match TRBD1. This CDR3 has 13 amino acids. CDR1 is LGHDT and CDR2 is YNNKEL in the germline V gene (reference sequence). V lost 4 bases and J lost 9; bases outside the gene matches: 5. The CDR3 here is CASSPAGGRELFF. CDR3 sequence (DNA): TGTGCCAGCAGCCCCGCAGGGGGTAGGGAGCTGTTTTTT.

The J gene is TRBJ2-3, the V gene TRBV7-9, with 13 positions matching TRBD2. Unmatched junction bases numbered 3, after V lost 7 bases and J lost 2 bases. This CDR3 is 15 amino acids long. Germline CDR1 reads SEHNR; CDR2 reads FQNEAQ (reference sequence). The chain's CDR3 is CASTGLAGFTDTQYF. The CDR3 bases are TGTGCCAGCACGGGACTAGCGGGGTTCACAGATACGCAGTATTTT.

This rearrangement joins TRBV4-1 to TRBJ1-6; D possibly corresponds to TRBD1 (5 bases). CDR3 length: 15 residues. Germline V gene sequence: CDR1 MGHRA, CDR2 YSYEKL. Trimming took off 0 bases at V and 9 bases at J, with 12 bases between the two ends. This CDR3 is CASSQEAGRGSPLHF. Here the CDR3 DNA reads TGCGCCAGCAGCCAAGAAGCGGGGAGGGGTTCACCCCTCCACTTT.

The chain has TRBV19 and TRBJ1-2, with TRBD1 matching 9 bases. The length of the CDR3 is 13 residues. J was trimmed by 6 bases and V by 5 bases; bases with no gene match: 4. The germline V gene encodes CDR1 LNHDA and CDR2 SQIVND (reference sequence). The CDR3 here is CASSQTGGDGYTF. For the CDR3, the DNA is TGTGCCAGTAGTCAGACAGGGGGAGATGGCTACACCTTC.

The V and J genes are TRBV3-1 (or the pseudogene TRBV3-2) and TRBJ1-5; a possible D gene is TRBD1 (5 bases). Germline-derived CDR1 and CDR2 are LGHDT and YNNKEL (reference sequence). Trimming shortened V by 4 bases and J by 6 bases, and 13 bases separated the two germline ends. The CDR3 is 14 amino acids. CDR3 amino acids: CASSPQGRRQPQHF. Here the CDR3 DNA reads TGTGCCAGCAGCCCTCAGGGTAGGCGTCAGCCCCAGCATTTT.

The chain recombines TRBV11-2 with TRBJ2-5; D is undetermined. The germline V and J ends were trimmed by 2 bases and 4 bases, with 2 bases remaining between them. CDR3 length equals 11 residues. Germline V gene data show CDR1 as SGHAT and CDR2 as FQNNGV. The CDR3 bases are TGTGCCAGCAGCTTAACAGAGACCCAGTACTTC. Translation gives CASSLTETQYF. Full variable domain (rest looked up from reference TRBV11-2 and TRBJ2-5): EAGVAQSPRYKIIEKRQSVAFWCNPISGHATLYWYQQILGQGPKLLIQFQNNGVVDDSQLPKDRFSAERLKGVDSTLKIQPAKLEDSAVYLCASSLTETQYFGPGTRLLVL.

V usage is TRBV19 and J usage is TRBJ1-1; possible D gene TRBD1, 5 bases. The V gene's germline CDR1 is LNHDA and CDR2 SQIVND (reference sequence). The CDR3 runs 17 residues. Trimming took off 0 bases at V and 2 bases at J, with 16 bases between the two ends. The CDR3 reads CASSIDGTTGGNTEAFF. The CDR3, as DNA: TGTGCCAGTAGTATAGATGGGACCACCGGGGGTAACACTGAAGCTTTCTTT. Filled out from reference TRBV19 and TRBJ1-1, the complete variable domain reads DGGITQSPKYLFRKEGQNVTLSCEQNLNHDAMYWYRQDPGQGLRLIYYSQIVNDFQKGDIAEGYSVSREKKESFPLTVTSAQKNPTAFYLCASSIDGTTGGNTEAFFGQGTRLTVV.

The CDR3 region is CASSSSGGMAEQFF. The CDR3, as DNA: TGTGCCAGCAGTTCTAGCGGGGGGATGGCTGAGCAGTTCTTC. The J gene is TRBJ2-1, the V gene TRBV11-3, with 11 bases that match TRBD2. This CDR3 has 14 residues. V was pared by 6 bases and J by 9 bases, with 7 bases of the junction left unmatched. The V gene's germline CDR1 is SGHNT and CDR2 YENEEA.

The chain recombines TRBV19 with TRBJ2-3, with D perhaps given as TRBD1 or TRBD2 (5 bases each). The CDR3 length is 15 residues. V dropped 3 bases and J dropped 3 bases, with 13 bases sitting between them. Germline V gives CDR1 LNHDA, CDR2 SQIVND (reference sequence). The CDR3: CASSMGGGFTDTQYF. The CDR3 coding sequence is TGTGCCAGTAGTATGGGTGGGGGTTTTACAGATACGCAGTATTTT.

This sequence joins TRBV19 and TRBJ1-2; the D gene is possibly TRBD1 (6 bases). V gave up 4 bases and J gave up 4 bases, with 16 bases separating them. CDR1 is LNHDA, CDR2 SQIVND, per germline (reference sequence). This CDR3 region has 15 residues. This chain's CDR3 is CASSRTGGRLYGYTF. DNA of the CDR3: TGTGCCAGTAGTAGAACCGGGGGCAGACTCTATGGCTACACCTTC.